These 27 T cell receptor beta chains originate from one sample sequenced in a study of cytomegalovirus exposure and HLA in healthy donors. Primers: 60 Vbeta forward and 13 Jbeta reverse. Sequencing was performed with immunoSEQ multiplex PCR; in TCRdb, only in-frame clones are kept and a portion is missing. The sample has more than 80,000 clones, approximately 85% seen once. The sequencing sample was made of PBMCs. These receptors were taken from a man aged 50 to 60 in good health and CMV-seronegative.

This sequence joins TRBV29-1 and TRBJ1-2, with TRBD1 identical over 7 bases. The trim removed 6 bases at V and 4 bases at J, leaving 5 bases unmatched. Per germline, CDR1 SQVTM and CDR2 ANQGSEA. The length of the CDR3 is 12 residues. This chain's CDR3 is CSVGTELYGYTF. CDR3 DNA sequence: TGCAGCGTCGGGACAGAACTCTATGGCTACACCTTC.

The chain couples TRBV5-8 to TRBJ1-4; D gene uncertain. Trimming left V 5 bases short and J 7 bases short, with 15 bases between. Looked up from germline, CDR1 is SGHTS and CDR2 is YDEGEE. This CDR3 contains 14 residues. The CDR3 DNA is TGTGCCAGCAGTTCGGGTGCGGCTAGTGAAAAACTGTTTTTT. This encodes CASSSGAASEKLFF.

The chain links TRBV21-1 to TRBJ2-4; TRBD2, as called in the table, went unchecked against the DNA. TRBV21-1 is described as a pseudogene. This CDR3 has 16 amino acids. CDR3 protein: CASSSLAGGAKNIQYF. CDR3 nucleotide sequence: TGTGCCAGCAGCTCGCTCGCGGGGGGCGCGAAAAACATTCAGTACTTC.

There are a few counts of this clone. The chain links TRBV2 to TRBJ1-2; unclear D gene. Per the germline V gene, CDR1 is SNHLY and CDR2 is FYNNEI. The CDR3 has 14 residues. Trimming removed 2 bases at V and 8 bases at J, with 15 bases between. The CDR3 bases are TGTGCCAGCAGTGAACTCACCCAAACAGAGGGCTACACCTTC. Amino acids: CASSELTQTEGYTF.

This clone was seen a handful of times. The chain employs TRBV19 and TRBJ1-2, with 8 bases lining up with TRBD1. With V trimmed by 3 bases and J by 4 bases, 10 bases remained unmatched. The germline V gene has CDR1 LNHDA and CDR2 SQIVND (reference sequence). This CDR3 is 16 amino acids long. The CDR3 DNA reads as TGTGCCAGTAGTATTCGCGCCGACAGGGGCAGCTATGGCTACACCTTC. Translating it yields CASSIRADRGSYGYTF.

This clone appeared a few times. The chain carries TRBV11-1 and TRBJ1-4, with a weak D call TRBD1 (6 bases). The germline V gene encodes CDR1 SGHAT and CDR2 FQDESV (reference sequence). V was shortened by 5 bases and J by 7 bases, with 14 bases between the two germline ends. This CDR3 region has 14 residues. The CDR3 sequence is CASSQGTFSEKLFF. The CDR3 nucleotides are TGTGCCAGCAGCCAGGGGACCTTTAGTGAAAAACTGTTTTTT.

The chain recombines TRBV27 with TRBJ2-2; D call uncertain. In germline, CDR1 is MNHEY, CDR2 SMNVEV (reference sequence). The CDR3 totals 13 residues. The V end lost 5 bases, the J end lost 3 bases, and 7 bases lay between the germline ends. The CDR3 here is CASSQIYTGELFF. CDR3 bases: TGTGCCAGCAGTCAGATCTACACCGGGGAGCTGTTTTTT.

The CDR3 nucleotides read TGTGCCAGCACCCAGGGAGGGGGAAGTTACGAGCAGTACTTC. Its protein is CASTQGGGSYEQYF. The chain employs TRBV6-1 and TRBJ2-7; a weak D match, TRBD2 (7 bases). Per germline, CDR1 MNHNS and CDR2 SASEGT. Trimming pared 7 bases from V and 4 bases from J, leaving 17 bases between. The CDR3 has 14 residues.

CDR3 in DNA: TGTGCCAGCAGTTTATTAGGCAGGTCCACCGGGGAGCTGTTTTTT. It specifies CASSLLGRSTGELFF. This sequence joins TRBV27 and TRBJ2-2; D is unresolved. With 1 base removed from V and 4 bases from J, the gap between germline ends came to 10 bases. The germline CDR1 and CDR2 sequences are MNHEY and SMNVEV (reference sequence). The CDR3 runs 15 residues.

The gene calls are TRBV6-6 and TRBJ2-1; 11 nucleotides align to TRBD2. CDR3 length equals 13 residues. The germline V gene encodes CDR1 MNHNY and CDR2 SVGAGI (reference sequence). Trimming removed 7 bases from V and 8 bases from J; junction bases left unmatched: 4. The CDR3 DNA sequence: TGTGCCAGCAAACTTAGCGGGGGGGATGAGCAGTTCTTC. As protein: CASKLSGGDEQFF.

CDR3 in amino acids: CASRETGSEQYF. DNA of the CDR3: TGTGCCAGCAGGGAGACAGGGAGCGAGCAGTACTTC. The V and J genes are TRBV7-9 and TRBJ2-7; 7 bases agree with TRBD1. V gave up 6 bases and J gave up 6 bases; unmatched junction bases: 5. The CDR3 is 12 amino acids. CDR1 SEHNR and CDR2 FQNEAQ come from the germline V gene (reference sequence).

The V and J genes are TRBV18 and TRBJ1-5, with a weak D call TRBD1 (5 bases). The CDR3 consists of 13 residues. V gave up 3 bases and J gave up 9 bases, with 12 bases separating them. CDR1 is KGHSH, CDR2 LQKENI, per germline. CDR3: CASSPGGTSPQHF. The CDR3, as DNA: TGTGCCAGCTCACCGGGAGGGACTTCGCCCCAGCATTTT.

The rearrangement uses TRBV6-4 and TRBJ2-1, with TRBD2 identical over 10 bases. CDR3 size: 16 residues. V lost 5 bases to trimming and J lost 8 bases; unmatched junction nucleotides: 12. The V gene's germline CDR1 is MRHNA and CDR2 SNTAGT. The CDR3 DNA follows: TGTGCCAGCAGTTTAGCGGGGGGCGGGTCAGTACATGAGCAGTTCTTC. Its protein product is CASSLAGGGSVHEQFF.

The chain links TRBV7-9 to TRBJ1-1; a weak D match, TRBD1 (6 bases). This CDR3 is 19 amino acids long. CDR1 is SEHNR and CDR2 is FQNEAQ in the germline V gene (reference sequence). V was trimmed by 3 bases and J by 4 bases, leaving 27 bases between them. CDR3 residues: CASSFSSRRGGSWGTEAFF. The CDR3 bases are TGTGCCAGCAGCTTCAGCTCGCGCAGGGGCGGTAGTTGGGGCACTGAAGCTTTCTTT. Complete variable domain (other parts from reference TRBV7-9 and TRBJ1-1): DTGVSQNPRHKITKRGQNVTFRCDPISEHNRLYWYRQTLGQGPEFLTYFQNEAQLEKSRLLSDRFSAERPKGSFSTLEIQRTEQGDSAMYLCASSFSSRRGGSWGTEAFFGQGTRLTVV.

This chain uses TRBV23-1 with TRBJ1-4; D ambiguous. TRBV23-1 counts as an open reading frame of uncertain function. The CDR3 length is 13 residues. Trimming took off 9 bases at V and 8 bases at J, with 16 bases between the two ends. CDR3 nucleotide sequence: TGCGCCAGACGTCCGGGGAATTACGAAAAACTGTTTTTT. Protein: CARRPGNYEKLFF.

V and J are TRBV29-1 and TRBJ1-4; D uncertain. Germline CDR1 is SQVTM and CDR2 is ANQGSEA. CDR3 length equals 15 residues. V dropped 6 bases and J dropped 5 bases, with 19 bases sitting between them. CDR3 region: CSVVNSGIENEKLFF. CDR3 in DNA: TGCAGCGTAGTGAACTCCGGGATCGAGAATGAAAAACTGTTTTTT.

CDR3 protein: CASSYSEVSGANVLTF. In DNA, the CDR3 is TGTGCCAGCAGTTACTCGGAGGTCTCTGGGGCCAACGTCCTGACTTTC. V is TRBV6-6 and J is TRBJ2-6, with a possible D match to TRBD2 (5 bases). CDR1 MNHNY and CDR2 SVGAGI come from the germline V gene (reference sequence). The CDR3 consists of 16 residues. V was pared by 0 bases and J by 0 bases, with 6 bases between.

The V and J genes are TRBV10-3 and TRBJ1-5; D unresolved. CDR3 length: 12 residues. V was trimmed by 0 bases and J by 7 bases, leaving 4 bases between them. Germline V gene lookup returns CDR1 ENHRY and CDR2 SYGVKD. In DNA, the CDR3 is TGTGCCATCAGTGAGTCGGCACAGCCCCAGCATTTT. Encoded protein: CAISESAQPQHF.

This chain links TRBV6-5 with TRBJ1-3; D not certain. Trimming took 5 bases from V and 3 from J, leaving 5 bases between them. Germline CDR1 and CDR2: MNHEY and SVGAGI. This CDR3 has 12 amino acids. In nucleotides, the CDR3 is TGTGCCAGCAGTAGCCTTGGAAACACCATATATTTT. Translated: CASSSLGNTIYF.

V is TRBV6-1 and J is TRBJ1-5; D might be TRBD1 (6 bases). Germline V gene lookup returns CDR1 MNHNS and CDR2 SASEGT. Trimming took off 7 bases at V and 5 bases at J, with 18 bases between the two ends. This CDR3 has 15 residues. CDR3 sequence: CASKGRGGAHQPQHF. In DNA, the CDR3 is TGTGCCAGCAAGGGCCGGGGGGGGGCTCATCAGCCCCAGCATTTT.

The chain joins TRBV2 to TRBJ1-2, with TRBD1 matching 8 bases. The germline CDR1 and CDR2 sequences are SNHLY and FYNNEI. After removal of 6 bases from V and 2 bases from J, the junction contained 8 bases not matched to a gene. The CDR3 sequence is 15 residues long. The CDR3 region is CASRMDRDVNYGYTF. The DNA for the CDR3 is TGTGCCAGCAGAATGGACAGGGACGTAAACTATGGCTACACCTTC.

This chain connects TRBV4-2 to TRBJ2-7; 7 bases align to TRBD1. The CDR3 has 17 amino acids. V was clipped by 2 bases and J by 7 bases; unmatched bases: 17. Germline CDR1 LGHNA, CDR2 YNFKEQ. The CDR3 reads CASSQNPGQTSSGEQYF. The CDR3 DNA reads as TGTGCCAGCAGCCAAAATCCGGGACAGACCTCCTCGGGGGAGCAGTACTTC.

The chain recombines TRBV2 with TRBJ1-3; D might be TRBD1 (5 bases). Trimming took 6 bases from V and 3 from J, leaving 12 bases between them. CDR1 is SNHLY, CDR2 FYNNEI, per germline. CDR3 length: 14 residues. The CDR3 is CASRVGGVGNTIYF. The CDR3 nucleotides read TGTGCCAGCAGGGTGGGGGGAGTTGGAAACACCATATATTTT.

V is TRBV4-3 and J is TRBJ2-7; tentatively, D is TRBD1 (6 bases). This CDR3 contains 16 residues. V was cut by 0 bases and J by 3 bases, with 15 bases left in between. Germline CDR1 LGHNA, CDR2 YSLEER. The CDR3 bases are TGCGCCAGCAGCCAAGATCCTGGGCAGGGGAACTACGAGCAGTACTTC. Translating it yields CASSQDPGQGNYEQYF.

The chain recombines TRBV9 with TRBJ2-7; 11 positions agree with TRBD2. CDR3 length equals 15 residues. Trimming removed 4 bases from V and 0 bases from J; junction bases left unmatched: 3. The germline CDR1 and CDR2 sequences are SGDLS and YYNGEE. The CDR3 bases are TGTGCCAGCAGCCCCACTAGCGGGAGCTCCTACGAGCAGTACTTC. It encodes CASSPTSGSSYEQYF.

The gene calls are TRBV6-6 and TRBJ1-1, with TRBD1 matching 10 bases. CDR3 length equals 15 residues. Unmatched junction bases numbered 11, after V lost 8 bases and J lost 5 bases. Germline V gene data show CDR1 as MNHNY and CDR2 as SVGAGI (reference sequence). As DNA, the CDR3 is TGTGCCAGCGCGTCTAGAGACAGGGGGCCAACTGAAGCTTTCTTT. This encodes CASASRDRGPTEAFF.

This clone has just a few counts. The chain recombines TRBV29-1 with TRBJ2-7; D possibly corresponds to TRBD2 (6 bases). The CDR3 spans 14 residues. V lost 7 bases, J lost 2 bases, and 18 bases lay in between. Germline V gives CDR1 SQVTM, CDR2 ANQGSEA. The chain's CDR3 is CSALRGYKTYEQYV. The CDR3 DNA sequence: TGCAGCGCCTTACGGGGGTATAAAACCTACGAGCAGTACGTC.